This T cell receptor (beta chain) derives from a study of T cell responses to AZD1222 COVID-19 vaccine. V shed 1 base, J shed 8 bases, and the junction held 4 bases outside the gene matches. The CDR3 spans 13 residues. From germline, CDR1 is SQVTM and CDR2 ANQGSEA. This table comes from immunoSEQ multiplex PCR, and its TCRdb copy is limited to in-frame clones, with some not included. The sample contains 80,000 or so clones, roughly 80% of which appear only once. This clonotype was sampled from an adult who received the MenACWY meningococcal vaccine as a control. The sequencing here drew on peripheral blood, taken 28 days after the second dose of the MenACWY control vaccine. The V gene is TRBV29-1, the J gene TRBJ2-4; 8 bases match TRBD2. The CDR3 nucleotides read TGCAGCGTTGAAGGTAGCGGGGACGACATTCAGTACTTC. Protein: CSVEGSGDDIQYF.